The clone carrying this TCR beta chain is termed medium-sized. As yet, its antigen is unknown. These data originate in a study of T cells after yellow fever vaccination. TCR cDNA was made by 5'RACE template switching, adding a universal primer site and UMIs. TCRdb independently ran MiXCR on the 5' RACE reads; one entry per CDR3 protein. The sample consists of approximately 260,000 distinct CDR3 sequences, around 4.9% of them appearing once. General study points: Clonotypes appearing in both CD4 and CD8 compartments existed, and their share was small.

The specimen comprised CD4+ T cells sorted from PBMCs, sampled on the day of the yellow fever booster vaccination. The sequence was collected from a man aged 18-30 years who received the YFV17D yellow fever vaccine.

The CDR3 region is CASRRGTGTDTQYF. In nucleotides, the CDR3 is TGTGCCAGCAGGAGGGGGACAGGCACAGATACGCAGTATTTT. The genes are TRBV25-1 and TRBJ2-3, with 7 bases aligning to TRBD1. Per germline, CDR1 MGHDK and CDR2 SYGVNS. CDR3 length: 14 residues. Trimming removed 6 bases from V and 1 base from J; junction bases left unmatched: 4.